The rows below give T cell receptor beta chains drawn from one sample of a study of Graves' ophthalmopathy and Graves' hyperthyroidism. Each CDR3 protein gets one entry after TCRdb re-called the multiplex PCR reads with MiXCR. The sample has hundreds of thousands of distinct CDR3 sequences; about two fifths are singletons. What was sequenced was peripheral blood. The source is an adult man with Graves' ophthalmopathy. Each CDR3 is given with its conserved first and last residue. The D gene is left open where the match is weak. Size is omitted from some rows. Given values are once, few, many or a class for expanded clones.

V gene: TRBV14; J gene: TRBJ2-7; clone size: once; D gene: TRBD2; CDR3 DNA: TGTGCCAGCAGCCAAGGCTTGCGGGAGAGCGGGGAGCTGTACTTC; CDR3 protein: CASSQGLRESGELYF
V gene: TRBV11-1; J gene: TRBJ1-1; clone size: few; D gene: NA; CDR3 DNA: TGTGCCAGCAGCTTAGATGCCTCGAGGAATGAAGCTTTCTTT; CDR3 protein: CASSLDASRNEAFF
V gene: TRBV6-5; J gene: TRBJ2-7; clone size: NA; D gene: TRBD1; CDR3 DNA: TGTGCCAGCAGACGGGACAGGGAGGCCCACGAGCAGTACTTC; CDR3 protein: CASRRDREAHEQYF
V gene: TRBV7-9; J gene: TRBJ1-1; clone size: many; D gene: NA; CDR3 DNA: TGTGCCAGCAGCCCCTTAGGGGCGGACACTGAAGCTTTCTTT; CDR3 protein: CASSPLGADTEAFF
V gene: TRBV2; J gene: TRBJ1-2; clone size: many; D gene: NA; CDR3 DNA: TGTGCCAGCAGTGAGGTCCCGATCTGGAACTATGGCTACACCTTC; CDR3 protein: CASSEVPIWNYGYTF
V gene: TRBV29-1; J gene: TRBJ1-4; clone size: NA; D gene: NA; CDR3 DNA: TGCAGCGCGAACGCCCACAGTGAAAAACTGTTTTTT; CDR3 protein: CSANAHSEKLFF
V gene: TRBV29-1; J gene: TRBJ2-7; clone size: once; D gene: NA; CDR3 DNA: TGCAGCGTGGACACCTCCTCCTACGAGCAGTACTTC; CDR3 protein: CSVDTSSYEQYF
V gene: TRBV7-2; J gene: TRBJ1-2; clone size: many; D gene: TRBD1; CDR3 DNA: TGTGCCAGCAGCTCACCGGGACAGAGCTATGGCTACACCTTC; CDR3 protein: CASSSPGQSYGYTF
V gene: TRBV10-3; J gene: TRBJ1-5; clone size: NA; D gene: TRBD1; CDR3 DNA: TGTGCCATCAGTGAGGGGACAGTTGGTCAGCCCCAGCATTTT; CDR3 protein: CAISEGTVGQPQHF
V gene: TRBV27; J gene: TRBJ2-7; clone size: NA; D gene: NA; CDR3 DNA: TGTGCCAGCAGTTTACAGAGACGGACCGAGCAGTACTTC; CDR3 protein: CASSLQRRTEQYF
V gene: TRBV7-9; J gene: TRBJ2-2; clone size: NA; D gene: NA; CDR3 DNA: TGTGCCAGCACTAGCGCAACGAACACCGGGGAGCTGTTTTTT; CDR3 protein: CASTSATNTGELFF
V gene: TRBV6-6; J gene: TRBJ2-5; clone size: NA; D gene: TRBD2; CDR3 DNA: TGTGCCAGCACCGGGGGGGGGAGTCGTCTTGCAGAGACCCAGTACTTC; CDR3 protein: CASTGGGSRLAETQYF
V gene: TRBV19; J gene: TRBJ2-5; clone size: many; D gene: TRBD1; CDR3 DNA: TGTGCCAGTAGTATGGGCAGGGGGACCCAAGAGACCCAGTACTTC; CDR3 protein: CASSMGRGTQETQYF
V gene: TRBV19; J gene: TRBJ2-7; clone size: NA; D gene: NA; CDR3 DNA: TGTGCCAGTAGTATAGACCATTCTACCTACGAGCAGTACTTC; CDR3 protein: CASSIDHSTYEQYF
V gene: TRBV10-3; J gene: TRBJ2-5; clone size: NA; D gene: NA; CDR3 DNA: TGTGCCACTGGCAGGGGGGGACAGCCCCAGTACTTC; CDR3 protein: CATGRGGQPQYF
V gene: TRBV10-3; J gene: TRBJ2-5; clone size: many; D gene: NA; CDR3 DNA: TGTGCCAGCAGAGAACAGGCTCCAGCACAAGAGACCCAGTACTTC; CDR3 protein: CASREQAPAQETQYF
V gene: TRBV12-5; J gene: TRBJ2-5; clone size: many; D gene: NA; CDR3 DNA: TGTGCTAGTGGCTCGCTCTTGACAACCGGTTTGTACTTC; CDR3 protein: CASGSLLTTGLYF
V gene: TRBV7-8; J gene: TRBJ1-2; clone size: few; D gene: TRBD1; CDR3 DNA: TGTGCCAGCAGCTTAGCCAGGACAGGGGGCCTCTATGGCTACACCTTC; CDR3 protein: CASSLARTGGLYGYTF
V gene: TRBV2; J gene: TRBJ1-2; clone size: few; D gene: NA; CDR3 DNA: TGTGCCAGCAGTGAAATCGGCGGGTATGGCTACACCTTC; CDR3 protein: CASSEIGGYGYTF
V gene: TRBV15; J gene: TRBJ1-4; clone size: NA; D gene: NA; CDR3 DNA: TGTGCCACCAGCAGAGGGAAGGACGGAAAACTGTTTTTT; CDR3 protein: CATSRGKDGKLFF
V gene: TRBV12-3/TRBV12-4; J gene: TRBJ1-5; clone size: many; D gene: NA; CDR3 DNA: TGTGCCAGCAGTTTCGGGGCATTCAATCAGCCCCAGCATTTT; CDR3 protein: CASSFGAFNQPQHF
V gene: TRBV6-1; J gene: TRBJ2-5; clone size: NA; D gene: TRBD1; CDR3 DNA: TGTGCCAGCAGTGGGCGGACAGGGAAAGAGACCCAGTACTTC; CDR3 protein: CASSGRTGKETQYF
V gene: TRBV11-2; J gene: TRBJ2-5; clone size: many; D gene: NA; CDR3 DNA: TGTGCCAGCAGCCCCTTCGGTCTAAGGGAAACCCAGTACTTC; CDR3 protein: CASSPFGLRETQYF
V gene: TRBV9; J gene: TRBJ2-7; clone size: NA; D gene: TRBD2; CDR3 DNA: TGCGCCAGCAGCCTCAGGGAAGCGGGACCCTCCTACGAGCAGTACTTC; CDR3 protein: CASSLREAGPSYEQYF
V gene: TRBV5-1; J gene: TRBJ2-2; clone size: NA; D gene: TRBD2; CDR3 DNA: TGCGCCAGCAGGGCCCCTAGCGGTTCGAACACCGGGGAGCTGTTTTTT; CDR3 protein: CASRAPSGSNTGELFF
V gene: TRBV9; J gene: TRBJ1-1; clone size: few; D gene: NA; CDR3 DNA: TGTGCCAGCAGCGGGGGAGACAACATGAACACTGAAGCTTTCTTT; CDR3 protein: CASSGGDNMNTEAFF
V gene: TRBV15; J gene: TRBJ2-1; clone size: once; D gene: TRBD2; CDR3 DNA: TGTGCCACCAGCCTCCCCAGCCGACTAGCGGGAGGGGTTGAGCAGTTCTTC; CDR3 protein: CATSLPSRLAGGVEQFF
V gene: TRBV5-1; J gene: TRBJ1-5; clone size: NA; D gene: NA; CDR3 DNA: TGCGCCAGCAGCTTTTTTTCCTATAGCAATCAGCCCCAGCATTTT; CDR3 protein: CASSFFSYSNQPQHF
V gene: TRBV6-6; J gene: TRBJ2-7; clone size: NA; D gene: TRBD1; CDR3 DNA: TGTGCCAGCAGACCCGGACAGGGGGCCTACGAGCAGTGCTTC; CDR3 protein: CASRPGQGAYEQCF
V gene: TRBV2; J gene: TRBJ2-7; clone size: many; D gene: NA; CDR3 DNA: TGTGCCAGCAGCGTAAAGTACGAGCAGTACTTC; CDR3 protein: CASSVKYEQYF
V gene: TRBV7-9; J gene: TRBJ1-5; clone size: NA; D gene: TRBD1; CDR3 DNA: TGTGCCAGCAGCTTTTACTGGACAGGGGGCGGTCAGCCCCAGCATTTT; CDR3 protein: CASSFYWTGGGQPQHF
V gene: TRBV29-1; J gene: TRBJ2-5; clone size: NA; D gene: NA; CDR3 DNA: TGCAGCGTTGAAGGGGTGGGCAATCAGCCCCAGTACTTC; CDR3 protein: CSVEGVGNQPQYF
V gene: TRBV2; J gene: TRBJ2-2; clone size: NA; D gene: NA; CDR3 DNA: TGTGCCATCAGTGATTGGGGGGACACCGGGGAGCTGTTTTTT; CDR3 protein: CAISDWGDTGELFF
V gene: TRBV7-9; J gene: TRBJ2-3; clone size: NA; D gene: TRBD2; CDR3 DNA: TGTGCCAGCAGCTTCGCGGGGACTAGCGGACCGGCAGATACGCAGTATTTT; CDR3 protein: CASSFAGTSGPADTQYF
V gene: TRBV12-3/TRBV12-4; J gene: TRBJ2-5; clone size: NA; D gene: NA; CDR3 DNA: TGTGCTAGCACTTGGGGGCAAGAGACCCAGTACTTC; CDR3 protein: CASTWGQETQYF
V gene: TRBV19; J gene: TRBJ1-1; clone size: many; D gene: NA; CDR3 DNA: TGTGCCAGTAGTATCTGGGGGGGCGATGCGGGTGAAGCTTTCTTT; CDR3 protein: CASSIWGGDAGEAFF
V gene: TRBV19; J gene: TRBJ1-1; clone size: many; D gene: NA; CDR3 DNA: TGTGCCAGTATGCCCCGAAACACTGAAGCTTTCTTT; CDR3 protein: CASMPRNTEAFF
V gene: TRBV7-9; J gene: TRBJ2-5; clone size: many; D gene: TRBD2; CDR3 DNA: TGTGCCAGCAGCTTTAGCGGGAGCGCCGAGACCCAGTACTTC; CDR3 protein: CASSFSGSAETQYF
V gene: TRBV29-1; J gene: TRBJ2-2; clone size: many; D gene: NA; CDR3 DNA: TGCAGCGTAAGACGGCAGAACACCGGGGAGCTGTTTTTT; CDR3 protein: CSVRRQNTGELFF
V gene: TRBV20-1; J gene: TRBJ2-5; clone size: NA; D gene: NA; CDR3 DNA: TGCAGTCCAACCTACCGGGCAGGGGGGCTCCTGACCCAGTACTTC; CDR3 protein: CSPTYRAGGLLTQYF
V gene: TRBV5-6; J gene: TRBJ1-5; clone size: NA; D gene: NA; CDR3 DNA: TGTGCCAGCAGCTCCCGGGACAAAAATCAGCCCCAGCATTTT; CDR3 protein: CASSSRDKNQPQHF
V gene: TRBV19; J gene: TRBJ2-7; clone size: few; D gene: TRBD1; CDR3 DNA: TGTGCCAGTAGCGCCGGGACAGGGTGGGTTTACGAGCAGTACTTC; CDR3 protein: CASSAGTGWVYEQYF
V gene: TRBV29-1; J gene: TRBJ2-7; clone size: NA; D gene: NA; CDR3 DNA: TGCAGCGTTGTAGGAGGGGCGGCCGGGGAGCAGTACTTC; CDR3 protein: CSVVGGAAGEQYF
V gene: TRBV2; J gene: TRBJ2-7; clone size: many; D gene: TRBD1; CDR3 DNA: TGTGCCAGCAGTGCCGGGACAGGGGAGGGCGAGCAGTACTTC; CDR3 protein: CASSAGTGEGEQYF
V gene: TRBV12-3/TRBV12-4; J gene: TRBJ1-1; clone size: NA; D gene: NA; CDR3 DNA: TGTGCCAGCTCGTTTGAGTTTAACTATGGCGTAGCTTTCTTT; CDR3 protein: CASSFEFNYGVAFF
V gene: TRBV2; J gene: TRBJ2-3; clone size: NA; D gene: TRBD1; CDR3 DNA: TGTGCCAGCAGTGGCCCGGACAGGGTGGCGACACACACAGATACGCAGTATTTT; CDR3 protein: CASSGPDRVATHTDTQYF
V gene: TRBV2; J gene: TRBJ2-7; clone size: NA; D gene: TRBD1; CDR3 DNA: TGTGCCAGCAGAAGACAGGGCCTAGGGACCGGGGAGCTGTACTTC; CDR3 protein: CASRRQGLGTGELYF
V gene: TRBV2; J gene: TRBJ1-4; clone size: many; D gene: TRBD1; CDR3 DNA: TGTGCCAGCAGGGCCTCAGGGGGAAAACTGTTTTTT; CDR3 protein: CASRASGGKLFF
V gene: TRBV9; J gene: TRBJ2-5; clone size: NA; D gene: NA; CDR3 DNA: TGTGCCAGCAGCTTGGAATCCGAGGCCCAGTACTTC; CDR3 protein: CASSLESEAQYF
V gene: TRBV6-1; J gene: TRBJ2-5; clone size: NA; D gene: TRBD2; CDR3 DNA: TGTGCCAGCGTTGAAGCCCTATCGGGGGGGACCCAGTACTTC; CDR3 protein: CASVEALSGGTQYF
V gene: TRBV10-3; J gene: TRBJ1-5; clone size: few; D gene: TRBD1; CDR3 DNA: TGTGCCATCAGCGGGGACAGGGTAGAGCAGCCCCAGCATTTT; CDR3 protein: CAISGDRVEQPQHF
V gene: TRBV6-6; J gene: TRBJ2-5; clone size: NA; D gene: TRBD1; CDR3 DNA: TGTGCCAGCAGTTACCTGTCCCCAGGGGGACAAGAGACCCAGTACTTC; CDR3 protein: CASSYLSPGGQETQYF
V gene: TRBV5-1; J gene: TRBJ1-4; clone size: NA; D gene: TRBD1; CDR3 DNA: TGCGCCAGCAGCATGCTCCGGACAGGGGGCGCTCACTTTCGCGGTAATGAAAAACTGTTTTTT; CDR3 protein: CASSMLRTGGAHFRGNEKLFF
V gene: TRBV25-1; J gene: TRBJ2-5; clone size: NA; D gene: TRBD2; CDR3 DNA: TGTGCCAGCAGTGACTGGACTAGCGGCTTCCAAGAGACCCAGTACTTC; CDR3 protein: CASSDWTSGFQETQYF
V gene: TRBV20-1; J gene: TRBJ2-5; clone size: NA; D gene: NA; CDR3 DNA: TGCAGTGCTAGAGAGCTCGGAGGGCCCCAAGAGACCCAGTACTTC; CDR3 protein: CSARELGGPQETQYF